This T cell receptor (beta chain) derives from a study of T cells after yellow fever vaccination. Study-level points and caveats: It was the secondary response that reached its peak faster, day 5 versus 15, but it was weaker. Once the booster was given, most primary-vaccination clones reappeared, at about 95% for CD4 and 88% for CD8.

Turning to this clonotype: Its antigen is as yet unknown.

The V and J ends lost 1 base and 2 bases, in that order; junction bases with no gene match: 5. The CDR3 extends over 15 amino acids. TCRdb re-called the 5' RACE reads through MiXCR, storing one row per CDR3 protein. The sample shows 200,000 to 300,000 distinct CDR3 sequences, approximately 13% of them seen only once. The sample in question was CD4+ T cells sorted from PBMCs, obtained 45 days after the yellow fever booster vaccination. The chain couples TRBV12-3 or TRBV12-4 to TRBJ2-7, with 7 nucleotides matching TRBD2. The sequence came from a man under 40 who received the YFV17D yellow fever vaccine. CDR3 nucleotides: TGTGCCAGCAGTTTAGGGCTAGCGGCGACCTACGAGCAGTACTTC. As protein: CASSLGLAATYEQYF.